This T cell receptor (beta chain) derives from a study of cytomegalovirus exposure and HLA in healthy donors. Study-level information: Assignment to the Caucasian-associated ancestry cluster applied to approximately 79% of the approximately 400 genotyped donors.

Study-wide results and limits: Upon later analysis, HLA-associated TCR beta chains proved more clonally expanded than other, equally common chains.

60 Vbeta and 13 Jbeta primers were used in PCR. Original handling: A later analysis tallied about 80 million unique TCR beta chains, roughly 11 million of them shared. The protocol was immunoSEQ multiplex PCR, while the TCRdb copy is restricted to in-frame clones and leaves out a portion. The V and J calls and the clone size are those of that table, but D and trimming were determined from the DNA. This table holds about 130,000 clones, around 70% found once. Only a few counts were recorded for this clone. Its antigen is not known. The junction had 4 bases not matched to a gene; V was cut back by 1 base and J by 9 bases. The CDR3 runs to 14 residues. Germline values: CDR1 LNHDA, CDR2 SQIVND (reference sequence).

This sequence was found in a woman aged 60-75 years in good health and CMV-seropositive. The rearrangement uses TRBV19 and TRBJ2-1, with TRBD2 matching 9 bases. The sequenced material came from PBMCs. This CDR3 is CASSIGGGALEQFF. CDR3 bases: TGTGCCAGTAGTATAGGCGGGGGGGCCCTTGAGCAGTTCTTC. Complete variable domain (other parts from reference TRBV19 and TRBJ2-1): DGGITQSPKYLFRKEGQNVTLSCEQNLNHDAMYWYRQDPGQGLRLIYYSQIVNDFQKGDIAEGYSVSREKKESFPLTVTSAQKNPTAFYLCASSIGGGALEQFFGPGTRLTVL.